A selection of T cell receptor beta chains follows, all from one sample in a study of shared T cell receptors in the human thymus. TCRdb's copy holds only in-frame clones and misses some; the assay was immunoSEQ multiplex PCR. Of hundreds of thousands of clones listed, about 95% were seen once; the top ten hold roughly 0.02%. The sample taken for sequencing was thymocytes. Receptor source: a human donor. Each CDR3 is given with its conserved first and last residue. The order of the fields is V gene, CDR3 length, D gene, clone size, J gene, CDR3 protein, CDR3 DNA. A D gene is named only where the DNA matches it firmly. The size of a clone is reported for some rows only, either as once, few or many, or as a class for expanded clones.

>TRBV4-1|21|NA|NA|TRBJ2-3
CASSQDPSTPVEFLSTDTQYF
TGCGCCAGCAGCCAAGATCCGAGTACCCCGGTGGAGTTCTTAAGCACAGATACGCAGTATTTT
>TRBV18|13|NA|NA|TRBJ2-7
CATMGRPGYEQYF
TGTGCCACCATGGGTCGCCCCGGCTACGAGCAGTACTTC
>TRBV28|18|TRBD1|NA|TRBJ2-6
CASSLRDRVYSGANVLTF
TGTGCCAGCAGTTTACGGGACAGGGTATACTCAGGGGCCAACGTCCTGACTTTC
>TRBV19|15|TRBD1|NA|TRBJ1-6
CASSHPGQSNSPLHF
TGTGCCAGTAGTCACCCGGGACAGTCTAATTCACCCCTCCACTTT
>TRBV4-1|17|TRBD2|once|TRBJ2-5
CASSQEGSGSPRETQYF
TGCGCCAGCAGCCAAGAGGGGAGCGGGAGCCCTCGCGAGACCCAGTACTTC
>TRBV6-6|16|NA|NA|TRBJ2-1
CASSYLTSRVYNEQFF
TGTGCCAGCAGTTACCTCACTAGTCGGGTTTACAATGAGCAGTTCTTC
>TRBV28|15|NA|NA|TRBJ1-3
CASSLEQSSGNTIYF
TGTGCCAGCAGTTTGGAGCAGAGCTCTGGAAACACCATATATTTT
>TRBV10-3|13|NA|once|TRBJ2-7
CATQTQRAYEQYF
TGTGCCACCCAAACACAGAGAGCCTACGAGCAGTACTTC
>TRBV18|20|TRBD1|NA|TRBJ1-4
CASSIRRRDRGSGPHEKLFF
TGTGCCAGCTCAATCCGGCGCCGGGACAGGGGGTCGGGACCCCATGAAAAACTGTTTTTT
>TRBV11-2|13|NA|NA|TRBJ2-1
CAKEGESYNEQFF
TGTGCCAAAGAGGGAGAATCCTACAATGAGCAGTTCTTC
>TRBV28|13|NA|NA|TRBJ2-1
CASGPRGRNEQFF
TGTGCCAGCGGCCCTAGGGGTCGTAATGAGCAGTTCTTC
>TRBV21-1|18|NA|NA|TRBJ2-1
CASSKRTSGDHSYNEQFF
TGTGCCAGCAGCAAACGGACTAGCGGAGACCACTCCTACAATGAGCAGTTCTTC
>TRBV19|16|NA|NA|TRBJ2-7
CASSSGGGSRSYEQYF
TGTGCCAGTAGTTCAGGGGGGGGATCCCGGTCCTACGAGCAGTACTTC
>TRBV7-9|16|NA|NA|TRBJ2-1
CASSLGGLNYYNEQFF
TGTGCCAGCAGCTTAGGGGGGCTAAATTACTACAATGAGCAGTTCTTC
>TRBV6-1|16|TRBD2|NA|TRBJ2-1
CASSGTSGSVNDEQFF
TGTGCCAGCAGTGGGACTAGCGGGAGCGTTAACGATGAGCAGTTCTTC
>TRBV28|20|TRBD2|NA|TRBJ2-1
CASSFPLLAGYRSSYNEQFF
TGTGCCAGCAGTTTTCCCCTGCTAGCGGGCTACAGAAGCTCCTACAATGAGCAGTTCTTC
>TRBV5-1|13|NA|NA|TRBJ1-5
CASSLAEGQPQHF
TGCGCCAGCAGCTTAGCAGAGGGTCAGCCCCAGCATTTT